This T cell receptor (beta chain) was observed in a study of OX40 agonist ivuxolimab in advanced cancers. This table comes from immunoSEQ multiplex PCR, and its TCRdb copy is limited to in-frame clones, with some not included. The data hold about 27,000 clones, with about four fifths observed a single time. Germline CDR1 and CDR2: MNHEY and SMNVEV (reference sequence). V was pared by 4 bases and J by 2 bases, with 8 bases between. CDR3 length equals 13 residues. This clone appeared a single time. The source of this sequence is an adult with an advanced solid tumor such as melanoma, head and neck, liver or kidney cancer. The rearrangement uses TRBV27 and TRBJ1-2; TRBD1 might be the D (5 bases). The sample in question was CD4+ or CD8+ T cells sorted from blood, obtained in a trial of the OX40 agonist ivuxolimab. The CDR3 here is CASSSGPNYGYTF. For the CDR3, the DNA is TGTGCCAGCAGTTCGGGACCGAACTATGGCTACACCTTC.